The 24 T cell receptor beta chains below come from one sample, sequenced in a study of cytomegalovirus exposure and HLA in healthy donors. Clones were read by immunoSEQ multiplex PCR, and TCRdb kept only the in-frame ones, dropping some. The table records roughly 120,000 clones, about nine tenths of them present only once. Sequencing was performed on PBMCs. The receptors were gathered from a young man in good health and CMV-seropositive.

The chain combines TRBV5-4 with TRBJ2-3; 11 positions agree with TRBD2. The CDR3 covers 15 residues. The germline V gene encodes CDR1 SGHNT and CDR2 YYREEE (reference sequence). The trim removed 5 bases at V and 1 base at J, leaving 3 bases unmatched. CDR3 nucleotides: TGTGCCAGCAGGTTAGCGGGGGGGGGCACAGATACGCAGTATTTT. It yields the protein CASRLAGGGTDTQYF.

The chain employs TRBV28 and TRBJ2-1; 7 nucleotides line up with TRBD1. Germline V gene lookup returns CDR1 MDHEN and CDR2 SYDVKM. The CDR3 has 15 residues. The J segment lost 7 bases and the V segment lost 6 bases, leaving 12 bases of the junction unmatched. CDR3 DNA sequence: TGTGCCAGCAGCCTTCTGGGACAGTTGTATAATGAGCAGTTCTTC. The encoded protein is CASSLLGQLYNEQFF.

This rearrangement joins TRBV5-6 to TRBJ2-1; perhaps TRBD1 as D (5 bases). The CDR3 has 18 amino acids. CDR1 is SGHDT, CDR2 YYEEEE, per germline. Trimming shortened V by 4 bases and J by 3 bases, and 23 bases separated the two germline ends. Written as DNA, the CDR3 is TGTGCCAGCAGCCCTAAGGCCCGTCCCCAAGGACACTACAATGAGCAGTTCTTC. Translation: CASSPKARPQGHYNEQFF.

J is TRBJ1-1 and V is TRBV6-5, with TRBD1 as a possible D gene (6 bases). This CDR3 comprises 13 residues. Germline V lookup: CDR1 MNHEY, CDR2 SVGAGI. Trimming took off 5 bases at V and 7 bases at J, with 14 bases between the two ends. The CDR3 protein is CASSVLQGVEAFF. The DNA of the CDR3 is TGTGCCAGCAGTGTTCTACAGGGAGTTGAAGCTTTCTTT.

This chain uses TRBV5-1 with TRBJ1-3, with D tentatively TRBD1 (5 bases). The CDR3 sequence is 16 residues long. From germline, CDR1 is SGHRS and CDR2 YFSETQ. The ends were cut back, 3 bases at V and 0 bases at J, with 13 bases in the middle. The CDR3 loop is CASSSGGTASGNTIYF. The CDR3 DNA follows: TGCGCCAGCAGCTCGGGCGGGACGGCCTCTGGAAACACCATATATTTT.

This clone occurred once. The chain employs TRBV19 and TRBJ1-1; no definite D call. CDR1 is LNHDA and CDR2 is SQIVND in the germline V gene (reference sequence). Trimming left V 8 bases short and J 1 base short, with 11 bases between. The CDR3 contains 13 residues. CDR3 in amino acids: CASLPGSNTEAFF. Written as DNA, the CDR3 is TGTGCCAGTTTACCGGGATCGAACACTGAAGCTTTCTTT.

The chain is built from TRBV7-2 and TRBJ1-6, with D perhaps TRBD1 (6 bases). CDR1 and CDR2 (germline): SGHTA, FQGNSA. Between the trimmed V and J ends, which lost 3 bases and 3 bases, there was a span of 12 bases. CDR3 length: 16 residues. CDR3: CASSLDSTFYNSPLHF. DNA for the CDR3: TGTGCCAGCAGCTTGGACAGTACCTTCTATAATTCACCCCTCCACTTT.

The V and J genes are TRBV11-2 and TRBJ2-2; TRBD1 agrees at 7 bases. This CDR3 region has 16 residues. Germline CDR1 is SGHAT and CDR2 is FQNNGV. V lost 5 bases to trimming and J lost 1 base; unmatched junction nucleotides: 7. The CDR3 region has the DNA TGTGCCAGCAGCCTCGACAGGGTTAGGAACACCGGGGAGCTGTTTTTT. Encoded protein: CASSLDRVRNTGELFF.

The rearrangement links TRBV5-6 to TRBJ2-2, with 7 positions matching TRBD1. Germline V lookup: CDR1 SGHDT, CDR2 YYEEEE. The CDR3 is 16 residues long. After removal of 4 bases from V and 5 bases from J, the junction contained 11 bases not matched to a gene. CDR3 region: CASSRRQGRATGELFF. The CDR3 DNA is TGTGCCAGCAGCCGTCGACAGGGACGGGCGACCGGGGAGCTGTTTTTT.

This sequence joins TRBV5-1 and TRBJ1-2; 7 bases match TRBD1. This CDR3 spans 15 amino acids. V dropped 1 base and J dropped 4; count of bases not matched to a gene: 7. CDR1 and CDR2 from the germline V gene are SGHRS and YFSETQ. In DNA, the CDR3 is TGCGCCAGCAGCTTGAGTCAGGGGGGTCCCTATGGCTACACCTTC. The encoded protein is CASSLSQGGPYGYTF.

Written as DNA, the CDR3 is TGTGCCACCCTCCAGGGGGCGGGTGAAAAACTGTTTTTT. This encodes CATLQGAGEKLFF. The V gene is TRBV2, the J gene TRBJ1-4, with 8 bases fitting TRBD1. The V segment lost 10 bases and the J segment 7 bases; nucleotides outside the gene matches: 8. The CDR3 consists of 13 residues. Per germline, CDR1 SNHLY and CDR2 FYNNEI. The entire variable domain, with the rest obtained from reference TRBV2 and TRBJ1-4, is as follows: EPEVTQTPSHQVTQMGQEVILRCVPISNHLYFYWYRQILGQKVEFLVSFYNNEISEKSEIFDDQFSVERPDGSNFTLKIRSTKLEDSAMYFCATLQGAGEKLFFGSGTQLSVL.

The chain is built from TRBV5-6 and TRBJ1-2, with D maybe TRBD1 (6 bases). V lost 9 bases and J 7 bases, leaving 37 bases between the germline ends. CDR3 length: 19 amino acids. Germline-derived CDR1 and CDR2 are SGHDT and YYEEEE. The CDR3 sequence: CATLQSGGLVNAPRSGYTF. The CDR3 DNA reads TGTGCCACCCTACAAAGTGGGGGCCTCGTAAACGCCCCCCGTAGTGGCTACACCTTC.

This chain uses TRBV6-5 with TRBJ1-1; D call uncertain. This CDR3 contains 12 residues. V was cut by 2 bases and J by 4 bases, with 5 bases left in between. Per the germline V gene, CDR1 is MNHEY and CDR2 is SVGAGI. The CDR3 sequence is CASSYGGTEAFF. The CDR3 nucleotides are TGTGCCAGCAGTTACGGAGGCACTGAAGCTTTCTTT.

CDR3 DNA sequence: TGTGCCAGCAGTGGAGCAGGCTTAGCGTCCTACGAGCAGTACTTC. It encodes CASSGAGLASYEQYF. The J gene is TRBJ2-7, the V gene TRBV2, with TRBD2 as a possible D gene (5 bases). The CDR3 is 15 residues long. The V gene's germline CDR1 is SNHLY and CDR2 FYNNEI. Trimming removed 4 bases from V and 1 base from J, with 14 bases in between.

The CDR3 protein is CASSPGDSLNEKLFF. The CDR3, as DNA: TGCGCCAGCAGCCCGGGCGACAGCCTCAATGAAAAACTGTTTTTT. The genes are TRBV5-1 and TRBJ1-4; TRBD1 might be the D (5 bases). The CDR3 covers 15 residues. Trimming removed 4 bases from V and 5 bases from J, with 15 bases in between. Per germline, CDR1 SGHRS and CDR2 YFSETQ.

A single count supports this clone. This rearrangement joins TRBV5-1 to TRBJ2-5, with TRBD1 as a possible D gene (5 bases). Germline CDR1 is SGHRS and CDR2 is YFSETQ. The V end lost 4 bases, the J end lost 1 base, and 23 bases lay between the germline ends. This CDR3 is 18 amino acids long. DNA of the CDR3: TGCGCCAGCAGCCCCGGCGTGGGGCACAACACCCCCCAAGAGACCCAGTACTTC. It encodes CASSPGVGHNTPQETQYF.

V and J are TRBV5-4 and TRBJ2-7; possible D gene TRBD1, 6 bases. Germline loops: CDR1 SGHNT, CDR2 YYREEE (reference sequence). The CDR3 has 15 residues. The V end was cut by 4 bases, the J end by 2 bases, with 16 bases between. CDR3 protein: CASSTPGARTYEQYF. The CDR3, as DNA: TGTGCCAGCAGCACGCCAGGGGCGAGGACCTACGAGCAGTACTTC.

The rearrangement uses TRBV28 and TRBJ1-6, with 7 bases matching TRBD1. Trimming at V came to 5 bases and at J to 1 base, leaving 11 bases not matched to a gene. CDR1 and CDR2 from the germline V gene are MDHEN and SYDVKM. The CDR3 sequence is 18 residues long. DNA for the CDR3: TGTGCCAGCAGTCCTCGACAGGGCCTGCGGTCCTATAATTCACCCCTCCACTTT. The encoded protein is CASSPRQGLRSYNSPLHF.

The chain carries TRBV7-9 and TRBJ1-1; 11 bases are a match to TRBD1. Germline V gene sequence: CDR1 SEHNR, CDR2 FQNEAQ (reference sequence). The CDR3 loop spans 15 amino acids. V lost 5 bases, J lost 1 base, and 3 bases stayed unmatched. The CDR3 loop reads CASSGQGAANTEAFF. In DNA, the CDR3 is TGTGCCAGCAGCGGACAGGGGGCGGCGAACACTGAAGCTTTCTTT.

The CDR3 spells CASSIWTSLGADTQYF. The CDR3 DNA is TGTGCCAGTAGTATTTGGACTAGCCTGGGAGCAGATACGCAGTATTTT. The V gene is TRBV19, the J gene TRBJ2-3; 8 bases match TRBD2. CDR1 and CDR2 from the germline V gene are LNHDA and SQIVND (reference sequence). CDR3 length equals 16 residues. The V and J ends lost 3 bases and 4 bases, in that order; junction bases with no gene match: 9.

This chain uses TRBV28 with TRBJ2-1, with a weak D call TRBD1 (6 bases). Germline V gene data show CDR1 as MDHEN and CDR2 as SYDVKM. Trimming removed 3 bases at V and 2 bases at J, with 11 bases between. This CDR3 comprises 15 residues. The chain's CDR3 is CASSFHRQAYNEQFF. In DNA, the CDR3 is TGTGCCAGCAGTTTCCACCGACAGGCCTACAATGAGCAGTTCTTC.

The rearrangement links TRBV7-9 to TRBJ1-2; possibly TRBD1 for D (5 bases). The CDR3 extends over 17 amino acids. Between the trimmed V and J ends, which lost 9 bases and 2 bases, there was a span of 25 bases. Germline V gene data show CDR1 as SEHNR and CDR2 as FQNEAQ (reference sequence). The CDR3 loop reads CASNLGVREVLNYGYTF. Here the CDR3 DNA reads TGTGCCAGTAATTTAGGGGTGCGGGAAGTACTAAACTATGGCTACACCTTC.

This chain uses TRBV6-6 with TRBJ1-4; weak D call: TRBD1 (6 bases). V was cut by 4 bases and J by 4 bases, with 10 bases left in between. CDR1 is MNHNY, CDR2 SVGAGI, per germline (reference sequence). This CDR3 contains 14 residues. The CDR3 DNA reads as TGTGCCAGCAGTTGGGCAGGGGATAATGAAAAACTGTTTTTT. Its translation: CASSWAGDNEKLFF.

The chain links TRBV10-1 to TRBJ1-2; the match to TRBD1 covers 8 bases. Germline lookup yields CDR1 WNHNN and CDR2 SYGVQD (reference sequence). The V and J ends lost 0 bases and 0 bases, in that order; junction bases with no gene match: 0. The CDR3 has 15 residues. The CDR3 sequence is CASSESQGANYGYTF. The CDR3 DNA is TGCGCCAGCAGTGAGTCACAGGGGGCTAACTATGGCTACACCTTC.